This passage covers 16 T cell receptor beta chains from one sample sequenced in a study of blood T cell repertoires in COVID-19. Sequencing was performed with immunoSEQ multiplex PCR; in TCRdb, only in-frame clones are kept and a portion is missing. The sample lists more than 25,000 clones; 75% to 90% were seen once. The sample taken for sequencing was peripheral blood. These receptors came from a human donor with acute or convalescent COVID-19. The donor label of this sample is uncertain.

This clone occurred a few times. V usage is TRBV3-1 (or the pseudogene TRBV3-2) and J usage is TRBJ2-1; 11 bases are a match to TRBD2. Germline trimming cut 0 bases from V and 6 bases from J; bases unmatched to any gene: 7. From germline, CDR1 is LGHDT and CDR2 YNNKEL (reference sequence). This CDR3 is built from 17 residues. The CDR3, as DNA: TGTGCCAGCAGCCAAGAGAACTTAGGACTAGCGGGCAATGAGCAGTTCTTC. It codes for CASSQENLGLAGNEQFF.

J is TRBJ2-3 and V is TRBV7-2, with D hard to call. The CDR3 totals 14 residues. V dropped 1 base and J dropped 3 bases, with 8 bases sitting between them. Per germline, CDR1 SGHTA and CDR2 FQGNSA. The CDR3: CASSLGYYTDTQYF. CDR3 DNA: TGTGCCAGCAGCTTAGGTTACTATACAGATACGCAGTATTTT.

In its sample, this clone was seen once. The chain employs TRBV18 and TRBJ2-7; 9 nucleotides line up with TRBD1. The CDR3 runs 15 residues. The V and J ends lost 4 bases and 2 bases, in that order; junction bases with no gene match: 6. Looked up from germline, CDR1 is KGHSH and CDR2 is LQKENI. The CDR3 loop reads CASSLQGQGAYEQYF. CDR3 sequence (DNA): TGTGCCAGCTCACTTCAGGGACAGGGTGCCTACGAGCAGTACTTC.

This chain uses TRBV7-2 with TRBJ2-2; no clear D gene. The germline gives CDR1 SGHTA, CDR2 FQGNSA. The length of the CDR3 is 14 residues. Trimming stripped 2 bases from V and 1 base from J, with 5 bases between. CDR3 amino acids: CASSLIKNTGELFF. CDR3 in DNA: TGTGCCAGCAGCTTAATTAAGAACACCGGGGAGCTGTTTTTT.

For the CDR3, the DNA is TGCGCCAGCAGCTTACCGGGCCAGCTCATAGGGGACTACGAGCAGTACTTC. Translating gives CASSLPGQLIGDYEQYF. V usage is TRBV5-1 and J usage is TRBJ2-7; TRBD1 is a possible D gene (5 bases). Germline V gives CDR1 SGHRS, CDR2 YFSETQ. The CDR3 runs 17 residues. Trimming shortened V by 2 bases and J by 3 bases, and 21 bases separated the two germline ends.

The CDR3 DNA reads TGCGCCAGCAGCCAAAAAGAGAGCTCCTACAATGAGCAGTTCTTC. Protein sequence: CASSQKESSYNEQFF. The chain employs TRBV4-3 and TRBJ2-1, with unresolved D. The CDR3 consists of 15 residues. V was pared by 2 bases and J by 0 bases, with 8 bases between. The germline CDR1 and CDR2 sequences are LGHNA and YSLEER.

This clone was counted between two and nine times. V usage is TRBV5-4 and J usage is TRBJ1-2; perhaps TRBD1 as D (5 bases). CDR1 and CDR2 (germline): SGHNT, YYREEE (reference sequence). The V end lost 5 bases, the J end lost 3 bases, and 14 bases lay between the germline ends. The CDR3 runs 14 residues. CDR3 region: CASRYLGEDYGYTF. For the CDR3, the DNA is TGTGCCAGCAGATACCTAGGGGAGGACTATGGCTACACCTTC.

The rearrangement joins TRBV6-2 or TRBV6-3 to TRBJ2-1; 8 positions match TRBD1. Germline lookup yields CDR1 MNHEY and CDR2 SVGEGT. CDR3 length equals 15 residues. The V gene end was trimmed by 3 bases and the J gene end by 2 bases; junction bases not matched to a gene: 3. The CDR3 DNA reads as TGTGCCAGCAGTTATGCAGGGGGCGCCTACAATGAGCAGTTCTTC. Translated, it gives CASSYAGGAYNEQFF.

The chain has TRBV7-9 and TRBJ1-5; no clear D. V was trimmed by 1 base and J by 5 bases, leaving 15 bases between them. Germline CDR1 and CDR2: SEHNR and FQNEAQ (reference sequence). This CDR3 has 16 residues. The CDR3 nucleotides are TGTGCCAGCAGCTTAGGACGTCCCTTGGGAGATCAGCCCCAGCATTTT. This gives the protein CASSLGRPLGDQPQHF.

The genes are TRBV6-4 and TRBJ2-6; D call uncertain. The germline V gene encodes CDR1 MRHNA and CDR2 SNTAGT. The V end lost 5 bases, the J end lost 0 bases, and 11 bases lay between the germline ends. The CDR3 runs 16 residues. CDR3: CASSPEMSSGANVLTF. CDR3 nucleotides: TGTGCCAGCAGTCCGGAGATGAGCTCTGGGGCCAACGTCCTGACTTTC.

This clone showed up just a few times. The V and J genes are TRBV7-9 and TRBJ1-1, with TRBD1 as a possible D gene (6 bases). V lost 8 bases and J 8 bases, leaving 12 bases between the germline ends. CDR1 and CDR2 (germline): SEHNR, FQNEAQ (reference sequence). There are 11 residues in the CDR3. The CDR3 sequence is CASGGWGEAFF. The CDR3 DNA reads TGTGCCAGCGGGGGCTGGGGCGAAGCTTTCTTT.

Here the CDR3 DNA reads TGTGCCAGCAGGCCGGCCGGACTAGCTGAGCAGTTCTTC. The encoded protein is CASRPAGLAEQFF. The rearrangement joins TRBV12-3 or TRBV12-4 to TRBJ2-1; 8 bases map to TRBD2. This CDR3 contains 13 residues. The trim removed 6 bases at V and 9 bases at J, leaving 7 bases unmatched.

This clone is a singleton in its sample. The rearrangement joins TRBV3-1 (or the pseudogene TRBV3-2) to TRBJ2-7, with 9 bases that match TRBD1. The CDR3 is 16 residues long. The germline CDR1 and CDR2 sequences are LGHDT and YNNKEL (reference sequence). Trimming removed 3 bases from V and 3 bases from J; junction bases left unmatched: 9. CDR3 amino acids: CASSQGTGTEVYEQYV. Here the CDR3 DNA reads TGTGCCAGCAGCCAGGGGACAGGGACAGAGGTCTACGAGCAGTACGTC.

V gene TRBV5-5 combines with J gene TRBJ1-3; 9 bases map to TRBD1. The CDR3 sequence is 17 residues long. Germline CDR1 and CDR2: SGHKS and YYEKEE (reference sequence). After removal of 4 bases from V and 0 bases from J, the junction contained 8 bases not matched to a gene. CDR3 protein: CASSQGTGPFSGNTIYF. The CDR3 coding sequence is TGTGCCAGCAGCCAGGGGACAGGGCCTTTCTCTGGAAACACCATATATTTT. The full variable domain, with the rest looked up from reference TRBV5-5 and TRBJ1-3, is DAGVTQSPTHLIKTRGQQVTLRCSPISGHKSVSWYQQVLGQGPQFIFQYYEKEERGRGNFPDRFSARQFPNYSSELNVNALLLGDSALYLCASSQGTGPFSGNTIYFGEGSWLTVV.

The rearrangement uses TRBV18 and TRBJ2-5; 8 positions agree with TRBD2. V shed 1 base, J shed 6 bases, and the junction held 10 bases outside the gene matches. The CDR3 is made up of 16 amino acids. Germline-derived CDR1 and CDR2 are KGHSH and LQKENI. The CDR3 is CASSPLTGLGGKTQYF. As DNA, the CDR3 is TGTGCCAGCTCACCACTTACGGGACTAGGGGGGAAGACCCAGTACTTC.

The chain uses TRBV19 and TRBJ2-1, with TRBD2 matching over 10 bases. The CDR3 extends over 16 amino acids. V shed 5 bases and J 4 bases; nucleotides not matched to a gene: 8. CDR1 and CDR2 (germline): LNHDA, SQIVND (reference sequence). Here the CDR3 reads CASSLSSGRGYNEQFF. The CDR3 DNA reads as TGTGCCAGTAGTCTCTCAAGCGGGAGGGGGTACAATGAGCAGTTCTTC. The full variable domain, its missing parts supplied by reference TRBV19 and TRBJ2-1, is DGGITQSPKYLFRKEGQNVTLSCEQNLNHDAMYWYRQDPGQGLRLIYYSQIVNDFQKGDIAEGYSVSREKKESFPLTVTSAQKNPTAFYLCASSLSSGRGYNEQFFGPGTRLTVL.